This TCR beta chain is from a study of blood T cell repertoires in COVID-19. Study background: The United States, Italy and Spain provided the acute and convalescent COVID-19 samples.

As originally analysed: Estimates of nucleated cell counts were drawn from the amplification of reference gene primers. Some clones are missing from TCRdb's copy, which holds only in-frame ones; the method was immunoSEQ multiplex PCR. D and trimming come from the DNA, and the V and J calls and clone size come from that table. Of roughly 400,000 clones in the sample, nearly 90% were seen once. The CDR3 extends over 14 amino acids. Trimming removed 3 bases at V and 4 bases at J, with 16 bases between. The germline V gene has CDR1 SQVTM and CDR2 ANQGSEA. Residents of 20 to 25 US areas, aged roughly 18 to 89 years, made up the participants.

The TCR sequence derives from a woman aged 40-49 years with acute COVID-19. This chain uses TRBV29-1 with TRBJ2-7, with D possibly TRBD2 on 5 matching bases. Sequencing was done on a sample of PBMCs or T cells enriched from blood (not recorded which). The CDR3 sequence is CSVDGGFGNYEQYF. The CDR3 coding sequence is TGCAGCGTTGATGGCGGCTTCGGGAATTACGAGCAGTACTTC.